This T cell receptor beta chain was captured in a study of beta chain features in type 1 diabetes. Study findings and constraints: Type 1 diabetes patients had moderately but significantly shorter TCRB CDR3s in all four CD4+ subsets.

This clone has only a few counts. Its antigen is not identified. The sequenced template was cDNA made from the entire isolated RNA. Libraries were prepared by immunoSEQ multiplex PCR; TCRdb keeps only in-frame clonotypes and omits some of them. In the table there are some 150,000 clones, roughly 9% of which are singletons. CDR1 is SGHAT and CDR2 is FQNNGV in the germline V gene. V lost 5 bases, J lost 7 bases, and 8 bases stayed unmatched. The CDR3 is 16 residues long. The V gene is TRBV11-2, the J gene TRBJ2-1, with 13 bases identical to TRBD2. Source material: central memory CD4+ T cells from blood. The TCR comes from a woman aged 25 to 39 with type 1 diabetes. The CDR3: CASSTSWTSGGNEQFF. The CDR3 region has the DNA TGTGCCAGCAGCACCTCCTGGACTAGCGGGGGTAATGAGCAGTTCTTC. Complete variable domain (other parts from reference TRBV11-2 and TRBJ2-1): EAGVAQSPRYKIIEKRQSVAFWCNPISGHATLYWYQQILGQGPKLLIQFQNNGVVDDSQLPKDRFSAERLKGVDSTLKIQPAKLEDSAVYLCASSTSWTSGGNEQFFGPGTRLTVL.